The 30 T cell receptor beta chains listed next were all sequenced from one sample in a study of cytomegalovirus exposure and HLA in healthy donors. In the PCR, 60 Vbeta and 13 Jbeta primers were used. The repertoire was sequenced with immunoSEQ multiplex PCR; TCRdb's copy has only in-frame clones and lacks some. The data hold roughly 110,000 clones, with 76% observed a single time. Sample: PBMCs. Receptors were obtained from a woman between 40 and 50 years old in good health and CMV-seropositive.

This clone was picked up one time. This rearrangement joins TRBV4-2 to TRBJ2-2; 14 bases align to TRBD2. Trimming cost V 1 base and J 7 bases; bases outside gene matches: 8. From germline, CDR1 is LGHNA and CDR2 YNFKEQ. CDR3 length: 18 residues. CDR3 in amino acids: CASSQGPTSGGAGGELFF. The CDR3 DNA reads TGTGCCAGCAGCCAAGGCCCGACTAGCGGGGGGGCGGGCGGGGAGCTGTTTTTT.

The chain has TRBV29-1 and TRBJ1-5; TRBD1 is a possible D gene (5 bases). This CDR3 has 14 residues. The V gene's germline CDR1 is SQVTM and CDR2 ANQGSEA. V was pared by 6 bases and J by 3 bases, with 15 bases between. For the CDR3, the DNA is TGCAGCGTCACAGCGGGGGGGAACAATCAGCCCCAGCATTTT. This sequence encodes CSVTAGGNNQPQHF.

V is TRBV10-3 and J is TRBJ1-3; 7 nucleotides line up with TRBD1. V gave up 6 bases and J gave up 3 bases; unmatched junction bases: 8. The CDR3 consists of 15 residues. The germline gives CDR1 ENHRY, CDR2 SYGVKD. CDR3 region: CAIRGDSLGGNTIYF. The CDR3 nucleotides are TGTGCCATCAGGGGGGACAGTTTGGGTGGAAACACCATATATTTT.

This clone has only one observation. V and J are TRBV2 and TRBJ1-4; 9 bases fit TRBD1. With 7 bases clipped from V and 4 bases from J, the junction kept 10 bases outside the gene matches. CDR1 SNHLY and CDR2 FYNNEI come from the germline V gene. The CDR3 extends over 16 amino acids. CDR3 DNA: TGTGCCAGCACCGGCCCGATGGGACAGGGTAATGAAAAACTGTTTTTT. Its protein product is CASTGPMGQGNEKLFF.

This clone has a handful of counts. The CDR3 bases are TGCGCCAGCAGCATAGACGGAGTATACTATGGCTACACCTTC. Translated, it gives CASSIDGVYYGYTF. The chain recombines TRBV5-1 with TRBJ1-2; no reliable D call. The germline V gene encodes CDR1 SGHRS and CDR2 YFSETQ. The ends were cut back, 4 bases at V and 3 bases at J, with 13 bases in the middle. The CDR3 length is 14 residues.

CDR3 nucleotide sequence: TGTGCCAGCAGCCAAGGGGGACTCCAAGAGACCCAGTACTTC. Protein: CASSQGGLQETQYF. The chain employs TRBV4-2 and TRBJ2-5; TRBD2 might be the D (6 bases). Trimming removed 1 base at V and 1 base at J, with 7 bases between. CDR3 length equals 14 residues. The germline CDR1 and CDR2 sequences are LGHNA and YNFKEQ.

This clone was recorded only once. This rearrangement joins TRBV5-3 to TRBJ2-5; D ambiguous. TRBV5-3 is an ORF, with its function uncertain. The CDR3 runs 16 residues. Between the trimmed V and J ends, which lost 0 bases and 1 base, there was a span of 13 bases. As DNA, the CDR3 is TGTGCCAGAAGCTTGGAACCAAGTCTACTCCAAGAGACCCAGTACTTC. Its protein is CARSLEPSLLQETQYF.

The rearrangement joins TRBV2 to TRBJ1-1; D remains ambiguous. The CDR3 sequence is 13 residues long. The V end lost 4 bases, the J end lost 2 bases, and 8 bases lay between the germline ends. Germline CDR1 is SNHLY and CDR2 is FYNNEI. The CDR3 protein is CASSVRVNTEAFF. DNA for the CDR3: TGTGCCAGCAGTGTCCGGGTCAACACTGAAGCTTTCTTT.

This chain links TRBV9 with TRBJ1-2, with 8 bases lining up with TRBD1. The V gene end was trimmed by 5 bases and the J gene end by 8 bases; junction bases not matched to a gene: 14. This CDR3 is built from 15 residues. From germline, CDR1 is SGDLS and CDR2 YYNGEE. Written as DNA, the CDR3 is TGTGCCAGCAGAACCGCGGCGACAGGGGAAAGGGGCTACACCTTC. This codes for CASRTAATGERGYTF.

The chain carries TRBV9 and TRBJ2-5, with 10 bases that match TRBD1. Per germline, CDR1 SGDLS and CDR2 YYNGEE. The CDR3 has 15 amino acids. J was trimmed by 4 bases and V by 0 bases; bases with no gene match: 3. The DNA for the CDR3 is TGTGCCAGCAGCGTAGGTGGACAGGGGGGAGAGACCCAGTACTTC. This sequence encodes CASSVGGQGGETQYF.

In this sample, this clone turned up a few times. The chain combines TRBV4-1 with TRBJ1-1; D perhaps matches TRBD1 (6 bases). The V and J ends lost 4 bases and 1 base respectively, with 13 bases between them. Germline lookup yields CDR1 MGHRA and CDR2 YSYEKL. This CDR3 has 15 amino acids. The CDR3 is CASSLPTGKNTEAFF. For the CDR3, the DNA is TGCGCCAGCAGCCTTCCGACAGGTAAGAACACTGAAGCTTTCTTT.

The V gene is TRBV2, the J gene TRBJ2-1; the match to TRBD2 covers 14 bases. CDR3 size: 16 residues. Germline-derived CDR1 and CDR2 are SNHLY and FYNNEI. The J segment lost 7 bases and the V segment lost 5 bases, leaving 7 bases of the junction unmatched. CDR3 region: CASSQRGLAGVNEQFF. Written as DNA, the CDR3 is TGTGCCAGCAGTCAACGGGGACTAGCGGGGGTTAATGAGCAGTTCTTC.

This chain links TRBV2 with TRBJ2-7; maybe TRBD1 (6 bases). Per germline, CDR1 SNHLY and CDR2 FYNNEI. V was clipped by 6 bases and J by 2 bases, with 14 bases between them. The CDR3 runs 14 residues. The CDR3: CASSVGDKAYEQYF. The CDR3 DNA reads TGTGCCAGCAGCGTGGGGGACAAAGCCTACGAGCAGTACTTC.

This clone has only one observation. This chain connects TRBV29-1 to TRBJ2-1; the D gene is possibly TRBD1 (6 bases). V was trimmed by 7 bases and J by 14 bases, leaving 15 bases between them. The V gene's germline CDR1 is SQVTM and CDR2 ANQGSEA. This CDR3 spans 10 amino acids. The CDR3 DNA follows: TGCAGCGGACAGGAGGAGTTGGAGTTCTTC. Protein sequence: CSGQEELEFF.

The J gene is TRBJ2-3, the V gene TRBV10-3; D uncertain. CDR3 length equals 15 residues. Germline V gene data show CDR1 as ENHRY and CDR2 as SYGVKD. V shed 3 bases and J shed 1 base, with 11 bases lying between them. The CDR3 is CAISDEVRGTDTQYF. The CDR3 nucleotides read TGTGCCATCAGTGATGAGGTTCGGGGCACAGATACGCAGTATTTT.

The V gene is TRBV2, the J gene TRBJ1-6, with D perhaps TRBD1 (6 bases). CDR1 is SNHLY, CDR2 FYNNEI, per germline. V lost 7 bases to trimming and J lost 3 bases, with 16 bases between them. The CDR3 covers 16 residues. The CDR3 nucleotides read TGTGCCAGCATTAATACCAGGGGATTCTATAATTCACCCCTCCACTTT. Its protein product is CASINTRGFYNSPLHF.

The chain carries TRBV10-3 and TRBJ1-2; 8 bases are shared with TRBD1. The CDR3 is made up of 13 amino acids. With 6 bases clipped from V and 3 bases from J, the junction kept 3 bases outside the gene matches. Germline CDR1 and CDR2: ENHRY and SYGVKD. CDR3 sequence reads: CAIREGQDYGYTF. CDR3 sequence (DNA): TGTGCCATCAGGGAGGGACAGGACTATGGCTACACCTTC.

This clone was detected only a few times. The chain employs TRBV4-1 and TRBJ2-1; weak D call: TRBD2 (6 bases). Germline CDR1 reads MGHRA; CDR2 reads YSYEKL. Trimming pared 1 base from V and 8 bases from J, leaving 12 bases between. This CDR3 comprises 14 residues. CDR3 in amino acids: CASSQGRGNYEQFF. DNA for the CDR3: TGCGCCAGCAGCCAAGGGCGGGGAAATTATGAGCAGTTCTTC.

This rearrangement joins TRBV2 to TRBJ2-2, with 7 bases identical to TRBD2. CDR3 size: 13 residues. The germline V gene has CDR1 SNHLY and CDR2 FYNNEI. V shed 4 bases and J 6 bases; nucleotides not matched to a gene: 2. The CDR3 loop is CASSVGGAGELFF. DNA for the CDR3: TGTGCCAGCAGTGTTGGGGGGGCCGGGGAGCTGTTTTTT.

The J gene is TRBJ1-1, the V gene TRBV5-1; 8 bases align to TRBD1. Germline loops: CDR1 SGHRS, CDR2 YFSETQ. The CDR3 spans 14 residues. J was trimmed by 6 bases and V by 3 bases; bases with no gene match: 7. Here the CDR3 reads CASSSGTGTAEAFF. CDR3 in DNA: TGCGCCAGCAGCTCCGGGACAGGAACGGCTGAAGCTTTCTTT.

The V and J genes are TRBV29-1 and TRBJ1-5; perhaps TRBD1 as D (6 bases). This CDR3 is 14 amino acids long. V was clipped by 4 bases and J by 0 bases, with 10 bases between them. Germline V CDR1 and CDR2: SQVTM, ANQGSEA. The CDR3 reads CSVAQGTSNQPQHF. For the CDR3, the DNA is TGCAGCGTTGCACAGGGTACTAGCAATCAGCCCCAGCATTTT. The variable domain in full, completed from reference TRBV29-1 and TRBJ1-5, reads SAVISQKPSRDICQRGTSLTIQCQVDSQVTMMFWYRQQPGQSLTLIATANQGSEATYESGFVIDKFPISRPNLTFSTLTVSNMSPEDSSIYLCSVAQGTSNQPQHFGDGTRLSIL.

This clone was counted between two and nine times. The chain is built from TRBV10-3 and TRBJ1-2, with TRBD1 matching over 7 bases. V shed 0 bases and J 1 base; nucleotides not matched to a gene: 2. This CDR3 has 15 amino acids. Germline V CDR1 and CDR2: ENHRY, SYGVKD. The CDR3 nucleotides read TGTGCCATCAGTGAGTCTCAGGGGGGTAACTATGGCTACACCTTC. Translating gives CAISESQGGNYGYTF.

This clone is a singleton in its sample. J is TRBJ2-1 and V is TRBV18; a possible D gene is TRBD2 (5 bases). This CDR3 contains 13 residues. In germline, CDR1 is KGHSH, CDR2 LQKENI. Trimming stripped 0 bases from V and 8 bases from J, with 8 bases between. The CDR3 region is CASSPPSGDEQFF. The DNA for the CDR3 is TGTGCCAGCTCACCACCGTCCGGGGATGAGCAGTTCTTC.

This clone was seen only a few times. The J gene is TRBJ2-6, the V gene TRBV11-2; D possibly corresponds to TRBD2 (5 bases). Trimming took 6 bases from V and 0 from J, leaving 9 bases between them. The V gene's germline CDR1 is SGHAT and CDR2 FQNNGV. This CDR3 comprises 15 residues. The DNA for the CDR3 is TGTGCCAGCAGACCCGGGGTCTCTGGGGCCAACGTCCTGACTTTC. Residues: CASRPGVSGANVLTF.

The J gene is TRBJ2-7, the V gene TRBV5-1, with TRBD2 identical over 7 bases. The trim removed 0 bases at V and 2 bases at J, leaving 5 bases unmatched. CDR3 length: 15 residues. The germline gives CDR1 SGHRS, CDR2 YFSETQ. CDR3 in DNA: TGCGCCAGCAGCTTGGTTTCCCGGGGGGCCTACGAGCAGTACTTC. Translating it yields CASSLVSRGAYEQYF.

This chain joins TRBV5-4 and TRBJ1-3; D may be TRBD1 (5 bases). The CDR3 length is 14 residues. V shed 3 bases and J shed 3 bases, with 10 bases lying between them. CDR1 and CDR2 from the germline V gene are SGHNT and YYREEE (reference sequence). CDR3 loop: CASSSQGLGNTIYF. In nucleotides, the CDR3 is TGTGCCAGCAGCTCGCAGGGACTTGGAAACACCATATATTTT.

This clone was seen a few times. The V and J genes are TRBV18 and TRBJ1-2; a possible D gene is TRBD1 (5 bases). V lost 0 bases to trimming and J lost 2 bases, with 13 bases between them. Germline lookup yields CDR1 KGHSH and CDR2 LQKENI. The CDR3 consists of 16 residues. CDR3 sequence: CASSPPWGESNYGYTF. In DNA form, the CDR3 reads TGTGCCAGCTCACCACCGTGGGGGGAGTCGAACTATGGCTACACCTTC.

The V gene is TRBV30, the J gene TRBJ1-2; D not certain. Trimming removed 3 bases from V and 5 bases from J, with 16 bases in between. Germline V gives CDR1 GTSNPN, CDR2 SVGIG (reference sequence). The CDR3 is made up of 14 amino acids. The CDR3, as DNA: TGTGCCTGGAGCCTGGCGGGCAGTCCTTATGGCTACACCTTC. As protein: CAWSLAGSPYGYTF.

The chain carries TRBV19 and TRBJ2-1; 7 bases map to TRBD2. The J segment lost 5 bases and the V segment lost 10 bases, leaving 14 bases of the junction unmatched. This CDR3 comprises 15 residues. Germline CDR1 LNHDA, CDR2 SQIVND (reference sequence). CDR3: CATRPLSGTNNEQFF. CDR3 nucleotides: TGTGCCACTCGACCTTTGAGTGGGACTAACAATGAGCAGTTCTTC.

This clone came up once. J is TRBJ2-7 and V is TRBV7-9; TRBD1 matches 10 bases. J lost 6 bases, V lost 1 base, and 6 bases had no gene match. There are 15 residues in the CDR3. The germline V gene has CDR1 SEHNR and CDR2 FQNEAQ (reference sequence). The CDR3 region is CASSLVSGTGAEQYF. CDR3 sequence (DNA): TGTGCCAGCAGCTTAGTATCCGGGACAGGGGCCGAGCAGTACTTC.